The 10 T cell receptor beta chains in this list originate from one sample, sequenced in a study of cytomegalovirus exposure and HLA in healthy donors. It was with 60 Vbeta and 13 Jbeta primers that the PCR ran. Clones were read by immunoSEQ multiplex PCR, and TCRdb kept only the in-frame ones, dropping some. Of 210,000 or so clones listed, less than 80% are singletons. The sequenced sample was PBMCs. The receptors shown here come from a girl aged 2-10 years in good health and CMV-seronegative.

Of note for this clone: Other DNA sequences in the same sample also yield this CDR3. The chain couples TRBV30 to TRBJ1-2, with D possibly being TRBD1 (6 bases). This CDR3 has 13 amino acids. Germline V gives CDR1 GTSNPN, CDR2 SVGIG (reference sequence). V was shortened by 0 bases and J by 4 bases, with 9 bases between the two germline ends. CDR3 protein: CAWSVQGPYGYTF. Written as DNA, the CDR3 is TGTGCCTGGAGTGTGCAGGGGCCCTATGGCTACACCTTC.

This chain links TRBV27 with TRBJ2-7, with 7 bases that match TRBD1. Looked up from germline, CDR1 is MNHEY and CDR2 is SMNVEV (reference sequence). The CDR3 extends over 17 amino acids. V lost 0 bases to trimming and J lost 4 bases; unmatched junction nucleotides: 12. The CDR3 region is CASSLSPGTVSLYEQYF. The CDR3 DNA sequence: TGTGCCAGCAGTTTATCACCCGGGACAGTCTCCCTATACGAGCAGTACTTC.

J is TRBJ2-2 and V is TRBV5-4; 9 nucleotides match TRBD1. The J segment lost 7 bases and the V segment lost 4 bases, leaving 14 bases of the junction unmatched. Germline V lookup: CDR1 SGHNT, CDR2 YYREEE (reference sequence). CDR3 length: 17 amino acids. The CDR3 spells CASSANRDRAEHGELFF. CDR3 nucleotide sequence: TGTGCCAGCAGCGCGAACCGGGACAGGGCGGAACACGGGGAGCTGTTTTTT.

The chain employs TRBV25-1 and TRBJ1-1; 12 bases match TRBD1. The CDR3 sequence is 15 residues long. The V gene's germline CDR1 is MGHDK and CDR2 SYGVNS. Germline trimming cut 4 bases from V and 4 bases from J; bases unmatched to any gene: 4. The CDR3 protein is CASSGRDRGLTEAFF. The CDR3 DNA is TGTGCCAGCAGTGGAAGGGACAGGGGGCTCACTGAAGCTTTCTTT.

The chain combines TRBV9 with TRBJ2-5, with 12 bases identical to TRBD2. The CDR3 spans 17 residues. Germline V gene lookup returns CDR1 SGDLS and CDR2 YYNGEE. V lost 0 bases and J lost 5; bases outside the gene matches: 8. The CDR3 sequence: CASSVGTSGGLKETQYF. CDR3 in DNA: TGTGCCAGCAGCGTAGGAACTAGCGGGGGGCTAAAGGAGACCCAGTACTTC.

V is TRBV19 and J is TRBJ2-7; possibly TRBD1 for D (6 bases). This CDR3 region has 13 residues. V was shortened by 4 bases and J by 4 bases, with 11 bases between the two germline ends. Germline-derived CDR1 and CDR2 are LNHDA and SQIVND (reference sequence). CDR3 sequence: CASSSRGWYEQYF. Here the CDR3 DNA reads TGTGCCAGTAGTAGTAGGGGGTGGTACGAGCAGTACTTC.

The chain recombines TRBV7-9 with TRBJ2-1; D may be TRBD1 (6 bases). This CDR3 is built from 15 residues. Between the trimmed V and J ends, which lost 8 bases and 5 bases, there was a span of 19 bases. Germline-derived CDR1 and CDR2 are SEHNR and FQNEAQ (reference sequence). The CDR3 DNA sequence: TGTGCCAGCCGACCTTCAGGGACACACCACAATGAGCAGTTCTTC. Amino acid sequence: CASRPSGTHHNEQFF. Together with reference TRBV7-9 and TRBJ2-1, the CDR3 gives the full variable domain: DTGVSQNPRHKITKRGQNVTFRCDPISEHNRLYWYRQTLGQGPEFLTYFQNEAQLEKSRLLSDRFSAERPKGSFSTLEIQRTEQGDSAMYLCASRPSGTHHNEQFFGPGTRLTVL.

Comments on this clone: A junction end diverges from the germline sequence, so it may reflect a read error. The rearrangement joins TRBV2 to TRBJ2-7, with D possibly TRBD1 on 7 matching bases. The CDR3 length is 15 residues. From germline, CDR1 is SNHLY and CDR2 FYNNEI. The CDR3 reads CASSQARGDAYEQYF. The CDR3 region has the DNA TGTGCCAGCAGTCAAGCCAGGGGGGATGCCTACGAGCAGTACTTC.

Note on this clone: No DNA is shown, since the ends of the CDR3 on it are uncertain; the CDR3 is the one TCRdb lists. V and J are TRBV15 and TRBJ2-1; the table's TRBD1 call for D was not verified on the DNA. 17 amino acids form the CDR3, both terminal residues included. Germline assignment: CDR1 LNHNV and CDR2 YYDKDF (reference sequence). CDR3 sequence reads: CATSGGWESSSSGGQFF.

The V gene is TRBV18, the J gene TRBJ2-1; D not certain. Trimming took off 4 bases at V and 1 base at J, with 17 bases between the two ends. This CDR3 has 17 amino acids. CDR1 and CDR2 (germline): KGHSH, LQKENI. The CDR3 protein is CASSLTRPSQSYNEQFF. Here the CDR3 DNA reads TGTGCCAGCTCACTTACCCGCCCCTCCCAGTCCTACAATGAGCAGTTCTTC.